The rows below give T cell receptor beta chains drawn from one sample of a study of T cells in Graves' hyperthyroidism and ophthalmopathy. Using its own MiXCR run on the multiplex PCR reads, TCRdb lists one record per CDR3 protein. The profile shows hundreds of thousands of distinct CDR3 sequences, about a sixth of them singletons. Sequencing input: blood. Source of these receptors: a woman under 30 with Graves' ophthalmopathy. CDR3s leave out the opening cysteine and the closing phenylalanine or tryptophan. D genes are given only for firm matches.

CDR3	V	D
ASSPGGFGTVNTEAF	TRBV11-2	NA
ASSLASYVGETQY	TRBV5-1	NA
ASSITGRTEAF	TRBV19	NA
ASSLSGLSGNTIY	TRBV27	NA
ASSLSDVPFGGYT	TRBV27	NA
ASSWDSGRGHETQY	TRBV28	TRBD2
ASRVGESGANVLT	TRBV12-3/TRBV12-4	NA
ASSRGQGRSTEAF	TRBV6-1	TRBD1
ASSLAPPNTEAF	TRBV7-9	NA
ASSIGLAATYEQY	TRBV7-6	TRBD2
ASSTGLAGGPGRF	TRBV11-2	TRBD2
ASSIKYQVNTEAF	TRBV19	NA
ASSLALAKNIQY	TRBV28	NA
ASSLELAGGETQY	TRBV5-1	TRBD2
ASSLRLAVSEQF	TRBV7-9	NA
ASRMGYNEQF	TRBV19	NA
ASMFEYGTAYNEQF	TRBV28	NA
ASRGGRVFFNQPQH	TRBV28	NA
SARDPTSGRSEQY	TRBV20-1	TRBD2
ASSPGRDGKAF	TRBV18	NA
ASSSTYSDTQY	TRBV7-2	NA
ASSQDGGGLAGDLYNEQF	TRBV5-5	TRBD2
ASSLQGLHETQY	TRBV13	NA
ASSFSWGQGVFYEQY	TRBV28	TRBD1